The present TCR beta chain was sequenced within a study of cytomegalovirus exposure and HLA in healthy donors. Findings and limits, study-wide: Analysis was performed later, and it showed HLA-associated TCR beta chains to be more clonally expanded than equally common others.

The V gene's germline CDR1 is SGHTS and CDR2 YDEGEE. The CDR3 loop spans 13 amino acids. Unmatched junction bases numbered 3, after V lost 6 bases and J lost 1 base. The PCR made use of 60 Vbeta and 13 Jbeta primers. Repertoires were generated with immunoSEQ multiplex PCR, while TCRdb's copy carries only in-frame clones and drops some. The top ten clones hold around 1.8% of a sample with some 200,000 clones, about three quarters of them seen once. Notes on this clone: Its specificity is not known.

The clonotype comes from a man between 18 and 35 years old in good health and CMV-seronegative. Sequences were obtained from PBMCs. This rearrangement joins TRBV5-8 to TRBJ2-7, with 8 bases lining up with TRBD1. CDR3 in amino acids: CASKGQESYEQYF. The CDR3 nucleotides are TGTGCCAGCAAGGGACAGGAGTCCTACGAGCAGTACTTC.